The clone carrying this TCR beta chain was seen only a few times. These data belong to a study of human T cells and chemical hapten exposure. Time point specified: pre-sensitization, week 0. Treatment meaning: therapeutic diphenylcyclopropenone sensitization with weekly scalp DPC. In the original processing: A typical sample had roughly 87,000 TCRs, with roughly 23,224 to 690,600 overall. Each CDR3 protein gets one entry after TCRdb re-called the RACE reads with MiXCR. The V and J calls follow TCRdb's processing rather than the paper's. This table holds about 85,000 distinct CDR3 sequences, 7.5% to 9.5% found once. CDR3 length: 16 amino acids. The V segment lost 2 bases and the J segment 4 bases; nucleotides outside the gene matches: 4. Looked up from germline, CDR1 is ENHRY and CDR2 is SYGVKD.

This sequence was found in a man in his forties with alopecia areata. Some clones in this sample may be carry-over from other donors' samples. The chain employs TRBV10-3 and TRBJ2-3; 12 bases are a match to TRBD2. The specimen comprised whole blood, sampled in connection with sensitization to the hapten diphenylcyclopropenone (DPC). CDR3: CAISEVLAGGPDTQYF. The CDR3 DNA is TGTGCCATCAGTGAGGTCCTAGCGGGAGGGCCAGATACGCAGTATTTT.